The 8 T cell receptor beta chains in this list originate from one sample, sequenced in a study of response to subunit inactivated influenza vaccine. TCRdb re-derived calls from the RT-PCR reads in MiXCR, one entry per CDR3 protein. Of about 800,000 distinct CDR3 sequences listed, around 21% are singletons. The source was PBMCs from blood, collected roughly 5 days after vaccination. The receptors stem from a man aged 50 or older who received an inactivated influenza vaccine.

This clonotype was counted a few times. Because the CDR3 is missing its conserved closing phenylalanine or tryptophan, this is likely a read error. The DNA is omitted, as the CDR3 cannot be located on it reliably, and the CDR3 follows TCRdb's listing. The J gene is TRBJ2-3, the V gene TRBV27. Germline CDR1 MNHEY, CDR2 SMNVEV (reference sequence). The CDR3 sequence runs 8 residues, both termini included. The CDR3 region is CASSLPRV.

In its sample, this clonotype was seen a few times. The chain recombines TRBV29-1 with TRBJ2-1, with 7 bases identical to TRBD2. Trimming took 3 bases from V and 6 from J; bases not matched to a gene: 2. Germline V CDR1 and CDR2: SQVTM, ANQGSEA. There are 12 residues in the CDR3. CDR3 sequence (DNA): TGCAGCGTTGACAGGACTAGCAATGAGCAGTTCTTC. Its translation: CSVDRTSNEQFF.

The chain carries TRBV6-2 or TRBV6-3 and TRBJ2-1; 7 bases map to TRBD1. The CDR3 length is 16 residues. V shed 3 bases, J shed 0 bases, and the junction held 5 bases outside the gene matches. Germline CDR1 reads MNHEY; CDR2 reads SVGEGT. The CDR3 loop is CASSYTSGGSYNEQFF. In DNA form, the CDR3 reads TGTGCCAGCAGTTATACGTCAGGGGGCTCCTACAATGAGCAGTTCTTC.

This chain joins TRBV4-2 and TRBJ1-2, with D possibly being TRBD1 (6 bases). CDR3 length: 15 amino acids. Trimming cost V 0 bases and J 5 bases, with 13 bases left between them. Germline assignment: CDR1 LGHNA and CDR2 YNFKEQ. The CDR3 is CASSQEEGGGYGYTF. CDR3 in DNA: TGTGCCAGCAGCCAAGAAGAGGGGGGAGGGTATGGCTACACCTTC.

The chain employs TRBV7-2 and TRBJ2-7; TRBD2 matches at 7 bases. Trimming at V came to 6 bases and at J to 2 bases, leaving 7 bases not matched to a gene. Germline values: CDR1 SGHTA, CDR2 FQGNSA. The CDR3 is 14 residues long. CDR3 bases: TGTGCCAGCAGGCCTCGACTAGCTACCTACGAGCAGTACTTC. It codes for CASRPRLATYEQYF.

This chain uses TRBV12-3 or TRBV12-4 with TRBJ2-1; 8 bases match TRBD2. V lost 1 base, J lost 4 bases, and 6 bases stayed unmatched. The CDR3 length is 16 residues. CDR3 in DNA: TGTGCCAGCAGTTTAGAACTAGCGGACCGGTACAATGAGCAGTTCTTC. Protein product: CASSLELADRYNEQFF.

Here the CDR3 reads CSARDPFRGADYNEQFF. The CDR3, as DNA: TGCAGTGCTAGAGATCCCTTCCGGGGGGCGGATTACAATGAGCAGTTCTTC. This sequence joins TRBV20-1 and TRBJ2-1; D perhaps matches TRBD2 (7 bases). The V end lost 0 bases, the J end lost 4 bases, and 19 bases lay between the germline ends. This CDR3 contains 17 residues. CDR1 is DFQATT and CDR2 is SNEGSKA in the germline V gene (reference sequence).

The genes are TRBV11-1 and TRBJ2-3; D is unresolved. Germline V gives CDR1 SGHAT, CDR2 FQDESV (reference sequence). Trimming took off 4 bases at V and 3 bases at J, with 11 bases between the two ends. CDR3 length: 14 amino acids. The CDR3 loop reads CASSSSGWTDTQYF. The CDR3 DNA reads as TGTGCCAGCAGCTCCAGTGGGTGGACAGATACGCAGTATTTT.